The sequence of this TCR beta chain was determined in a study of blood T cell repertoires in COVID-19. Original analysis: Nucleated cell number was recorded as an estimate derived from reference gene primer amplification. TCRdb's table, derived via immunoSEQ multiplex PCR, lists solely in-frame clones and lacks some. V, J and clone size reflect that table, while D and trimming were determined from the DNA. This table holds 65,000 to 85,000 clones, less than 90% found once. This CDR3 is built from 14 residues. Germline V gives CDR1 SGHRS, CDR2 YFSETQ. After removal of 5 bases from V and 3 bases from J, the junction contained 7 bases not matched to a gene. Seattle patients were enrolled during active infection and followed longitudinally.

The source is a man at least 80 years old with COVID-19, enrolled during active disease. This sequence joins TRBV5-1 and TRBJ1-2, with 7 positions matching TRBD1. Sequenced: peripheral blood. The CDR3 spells CASSPRGRDYGYTF. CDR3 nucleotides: TGCGCCAGCAGTCCAAGGGGGCGCGACTATGGCTACACCTTC. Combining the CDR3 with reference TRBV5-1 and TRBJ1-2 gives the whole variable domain KAGVTQTPRYLIKTRGQQVTLSCSPISGHRSVSWYQQTPGQGLQFLFEYFSETQRNKGNFPGRFSGRQFSNSRSEMNVSTLELGDSALYLCASSPRGRDYGYTFGSGTRLTVV.